This passage covers 4 T cell receptor beta chains from one sample sequenced in a study of cytomegalovirus exposure and HLA in healthy donors. The PCR ran on 60 Vbeta and 13 Jbeta primers. Profiling relied on immunoSEQ multiplex PCR, and the TCRdb table lists in-frame clones only, not all of them. The sample includes 120,000 or so clones, over 65% of them seen just once. Source material: PBMCs. Receptors originate from a woman in her thirties or forties in good health and CMV-seropositive.

This clone occurred a few times. This chain's CDR3 is CASSLRDRGRTGELFF. The CDR3 DNA reads as TGTGCCAGCAGCTTAAGGGACAGGGGTCGGACCGGGGAGCTGTTTTTT. The chain is built from TRBV13 and TRBJ2-2; 10 bases are shared with TRBD1. The germline CDR1 and CDR2 sequences are PRHDT and FYEKMQ (reference sequence). Losses at the gene ends were 2 bases for V and 5 bases for J; bases not matched to a gene: 5. The CDR3 covers 16 residues.

This clone has just one count. The chain links TRBV5-4 to TRBJ2-4; 7 bases fit TRBD2. CDR3 length: 13 residues. The germline V gene has CDR1 SGHNT and CDR2 YYREEE (reference sequence). V dropped 3 bases and J dropped 5; count of bases not matched to a gene: 2. CDR3: CASSWGGENIQYF. The CDR3 DNA reads TGTGCCAGCAGCTGGGGGGGGGAAAACATTCAGTACTTC.

The chain joins TRBV4-1 to TRBJ1-1; maybe TRBD1 (5 bases). The germline gives CDR1 MGHRA, CDR2 YSYEKL. Trimming took off 5 bases at V and 8 bases at J, with 15 bases between the two ends. The CDR3 is 13 amino acids. This chain's CDR3 is CASSKGVGEEAFF. CDR3 sequence (DNA): TGCGCCAGCAGCAAAGGGGTCGGGGAGGAAGCTTTCTTT.

This chain uses TRBV27 with TRBJ1-1; D possibly corresponds to TRBD1 (6 bases). Trimming stripped 5 bases from V and 0 bases from J, with 10 bases between. Germline V gene sequence: CDR1 MNHEY, CDR2 SMNVEV (reference sequence). CDR3 size: 14 residues. CDR3 loop: CASSTRGMNTEAFF. CDR3 in DNA: TGTGCCAGCAGTACCAGGGGCATGAACACTGAAGCTTTCTTT.